This T cell receptor beta chain was observed in a study of blood T cell repertoires in COVID-19. Study-level background: The analysed material was cDNA or gDNA that came from T cells, B-cell-depleted T cells, or PBMCs.

TCRdb's copy holds only in-frame clones and misses some; the assay was immunoSEQ multiplex PCR. The table lists 300,000 to 400,000 clones, about 91% of them singletons. Germline CDR1 PRHDT, CDR2 FYEKMQ (reference sequence). The CDR3 runs to 18 residues. V shed 5 bases, J shed 5 bases, and the junction held 12 bases outside the gene matches. V usage is TRBV13 and J usage is TRBJ2-5, with 15 bases matching TRBD2. This receptor was taken from a woman aged 30 to 39 with COVID-19, enrolled during active disease. What was sequenced was peripheral blood. CDR3 nucleotide sequence: TGTGCCAGCAGCCCGTTACCGGGACTAGCGGGGGGAAGGGAGACCCAGTACTTC. This encodes CASSPLPGLAGGRETQYF.